This T cell receptor beta chain was identified in a study of siplizumab effects on memory and regulatory T cells. Study-wide results and limits: Naive or memory phenotype assignment was not possible for roughly 75-97% of proliferating CD4+ or CD8+ clones. Contribution to the alloresponse seemed major for naive T cells, which also seemed more diverse than memory cells.

Assays examined roughly 100,000 TCR templates per sample. Assay used: immunoSEQ multiplex PCR; TCRdb lists only in-frame clones, some missing. The sample yields about 100,000 clones, about 91% seen once. As regards this clone: What it recognizes is unknown.

The CDR3 is 12 residues long. V lost 3 bases and J 3 bases, leaving 6 bases between the germline ends. CDR1 and CDR2 from the germline V gene are SGHAT and FQDESV (reference sequence). This receptor was obtained from a human donor in good health. The V and J genes are TRBV11-1 and TRBJ2-7; no clear D. The sequenced material came from CD4+ T cells sorted from blood. CDR3 protein: CASSLGIYEQYF. The DNA of the CDR3 is TGTGCCAGCAGCTTGGGAATCTACGAGCAGTACTTC.